This T cell receptor beta chain was recorded in a study of long-term antiretroviral therapy in people with HIV. Each donor had at least one pre-ART and at least two post-ART PBMC samples. This clone appeared a few times. What it binds is not known. A v3.0 immunoSEQ assay was performed at survey level. Only in-frame clones appear in the TCRdb table, and some are missing; sequencing was by immunoSEQ multiplex PCR. The sample yields 30,000 to 35,000 clones, 65% to 80% seen once. This CDR3 region has 14 residues. Germline V CDR1 and CDR2: SEHNR, FQNEAQ (reference sequence). Trimming took off 0 bases at V and 8 bases at J, with 11 bases between the two ends. General study results and limits: HIV repertoires spanned tighter CDR3 length ranges than controls did. Before ART, certain clones expanded, and these dominated the repertoire at all time points. Blood dating 2004 to 2017 may reflect older ART regimens.

Sequences were derived from unsorted PBMCs, sampled 3 years after starting antiretroviral therapy. The V gene is TRBV7-9, the J gene TRBJ2-1, with a weak D call TRBD2 (7 bases). The sequence was collected from a man aged 50-60 years with HIV. CDR3 sequence reads: CASSLAGGLHEQFF. CDR3 nucleotides: TGTGCCAGCAGCTTAGCGGGGGGGCTCCATGAGCAGTTCTTC.